The clone carrying this TCR beta chain was seen repeatedly, ten times or more. What it recognizes is unknown. The sample is drawn from a study of T cell repertoires in cytomegalovirus infection. TCRdb independently ran MiXCR on the reads; one entry per CDR3 protein. The table lists 350,000 to 450,000 distinct CDR3 sequences, approximately 18% of them singletons. Study-wide points: CMV-specific TCR beta clonotypes restricted by HLA-C were the ones dominating the ex vivo response.

Sequenced sample: PBMCs. The origin of this receptor is a human donor in good health (CMV status not recorded). Some clones in this sample may be carry-over from other donors' samples.

The CDR3 DNA sequence: TGTGCCAGCAGCTTAGTTAAGGGACAAGAGACCCAGTACTTC. This encodes CASSLVKGQETQYF. V gene TRBV7-2 combines with J gene TRBJ2-5, with D unresolved. Germline CDR1 is SGHTA and CDR2 is FQGNSA. Between the trimmed V and J ends, which lost 1 base and 2 bases, there was a span of 8 bases. This CDR3 spans 14 amino acids.